The clone carrying this T cell receptor (beta chain) was observed a single time. This table comes from immunoSEQ multiplex PCR, and its TCRdb copy is limited to in-frame clones, with some not included. This table has tens of thousands of clones, over 80% appearing once. Peripheral blood came from all dose cohorts at three timepoints. This record belongs to a study of OX40 agonist ivuxolimab in advanced cancers. The J segment lost 6 bases and the V segment lost 7 bases, leaving 18 bases of the junction unmatched. This CDR3 is 16 amino acids long. The germline V gene has CDR1 MGHDK and CDR2 SYGVNS. This chain links TRBV25-1 with TRBJ2-7; TRBD2 matches 7 bases. This TCR derives from an adult with an advanced solid tumor such as melanoma, head and neck, liver or kidney cancer. Specimen: CD4+ or CD8+ T cells sorted from blood, collected in a trial of the OX40 agonist ivuxolimab. The CDR3 here is CASTPLGEGGVREQYF. For the CDR3, the DNA is TGTGCCAGCACCCCCTTAGGGGAGGGAGGGGTTCGCGAGCAGTACTTC.